A single TCR beta chain is shown here with its context. Its target is unknown. This CDR3 spans 13 amino acids. Per germline, CDR1 SQVTM and CDR2 ANQGSEA. The data are from a study of T cells expressing NK-cell markers. Whole-study context: The TCR beta repertoires originated in sorted CD3+CD56+NKG2C+, CD3+CD56+NKG2C- and CD3+CD56-NKG2C+ T cells.

Findings and limits, study-wide: Nothing established the HCMV specificity of expanded NKG2C+ T cell clones. The same clonotypes also predominated in the CD3+CD56-NKG2C+ fraction of several donors.

With UMIs, 5'RACE template switching was used to make TCR beta cDNA. TCRdb reprocessed the 5' RACE reads and reports one entry per CDR3 protein, with no DNA. This repertoire comprises about 460,000 distinct CDR3 sequences; its ten largest clones make up 1.4%. Sequenced material: blood T cells: a sorted CD56 or NKG2C T cell subset, CD4+ or CD8+ T cells, or bulk PBMC T cells (not recorded which). This chain joins TRBV29-1 and TRBJ2-1. The source of this sequence is a woman aged 50 to 60 in good health. Here the CDR3 reads CSVGSGQVNEQFF.